This is a list of T cell receptor beta chains from one sample in a study of cytomegalovirus exposure and HLA in healthy donors. The protocol was immunoSEQ multiplex PCR, while the TCRdb copy is restricted to in-frame clones and leaves out a portion. In the table there are about 130,000 clones, 75% to 90% of which are singletons. What was sequenced was PBMCs. The source of these receptors is a woman in her 40s in good health and CMV-seropositive. The conserved cysteine and the conserved F or W are not part of the CDR3 here. Fields, in order: D gene, clone size, J gene, V gene, CDR3 protein. D genes are given only for firm matches. Size is stated for part of the rows, as once, few or many counts, or as a class when the clone is expanded.

TRBD1,once,TRBJ2-7,TRBV27,ASSLGQGDYEQY
NA,once,TRBJ1-1,TRBV11-1,ASSLQGPDTEAF
NA,once,TRBJ2-3,TRBV15,ATSRDLQGSDTQY
TRBD2,NA,TRBJ2-7,TRBV5-1,ASSRTSGETYEQY
NA,NA,TRBJ2-7,TRBV7-9,ASSLVGDYEQY
TRBD1,NA,TRBJ2-1,TRBV28,ASSSGTGGFNEQF
NA,NA,TRBJ2-1,TRBV7-3,ASSLGGPYNEQF
TRBD2,once,TRBJ2-3,TRBV5-6,ASSLGSLASGSTDTQY
NA,NA,TRBJ2-1,TRBV18,ASSPPGLDDNEQF
TRBD1,NA,TRBJ2-7,TRBV6-5,ASRKTGTGDYEQY
NA,NA,TRBJ2-4,TRBV9,ASSVADSPKNIQY
NA,NA,TRBJ1-2,TRBV7-9,ASSFPRRDPNYGYT
NA,NA,TRBJ1-1,TRBV6-6,ASSGPRAEAF
TRBD2,NA,TRBJ2-1,TRBV4-3,ASSHVAGVRDEQF
NA,NA,TRBJ2-1,TRBV7-9,ASSGSDLSYNEQF
TRBD1,NA,TRBJ2-7,TRBV27,ASSLQTGANYEQY
NA,few,TRBJ1-1,TRBV9,ASSTQGFNTEAF